The clone carrying this T cell receptor (beta chain) showed up many times. Its antigen is not known. These data originate in a study of metastatic and nonmetastatic thyroid tumors. Study background: From malignant and benign thyroid patients, repertoires in blood and in tumor or nodule tissue were compared. Study-level points and caveats: Benign nodules were reported to have significantly lower TCR beta diversity than malignant thyroid tumors, in blood and tumor.

This CDR3 region has 12 residues. CDR1 is DFQATT and CDR2 is SNEGSKA in the germline V gene (reference sequence). With 6 bases removed from V and 0 bases from J, the gap between germline ends came to 6 bases. TCRdb reprocessed the PCR reads using MiXCR. Of about 92,000 clones listed, 15% are singletons. Among the patients, none had received any treatment before thyroid surgery. The rearrangement joins TRBV20-1 to TRBJ1-5; the D is unclear. The receptor's source is a female donor with papillary thyroid cancer or a benign thyroid nodule (not recorded which). Some clones in this sample may be carry-over from other donors' samples. What was sequenced was blood. CDR3 in amino acids: CSAQYSNQPQHF. The CDR3 region has the DNA TGCAGTGCCCAGTATAGCAATCAGCCCCAGCATTTT.